This note documents a single T cell receptor beta chain sequence. Its specificity is unknown. The entry originates in a study of identical twins. Findings and limits, study-wide: Models underestimated TCR alpha sharing (out-of-frame) in monozygotic twins.

cDNA carried unique molecular identifiers, and a universal primer site was added by template switching. TCRdb re-called the 5' RACE reads with MiXCR, one entry per CDR3 protein. The sample lists 700,000 or so distinct CDR3 sequences; around 8.6% were seen once. CDR3 length: 16 amino acids. Trimming pared 4 bases from V and 2 bases from J, leaving 18 bases between. These data were likewise used in another study, on yellow fever vaccine responses in identical twins.

The TCR was taken from a woman aged 18-30 years in good health. The rearrangement joins TRBV12-3 or TRBV12-4 to TRBJ2-7; possible D gene TRBD2, 6 bases. The sample consisted of PBMCs. The CDR3 region has the DNA TGTGCCAGCAGTTCCCACCGGGACTCAAAGCCCTACGAGCAGTACTTC. Translating it yields CASSSHRDSKPYEQYF.